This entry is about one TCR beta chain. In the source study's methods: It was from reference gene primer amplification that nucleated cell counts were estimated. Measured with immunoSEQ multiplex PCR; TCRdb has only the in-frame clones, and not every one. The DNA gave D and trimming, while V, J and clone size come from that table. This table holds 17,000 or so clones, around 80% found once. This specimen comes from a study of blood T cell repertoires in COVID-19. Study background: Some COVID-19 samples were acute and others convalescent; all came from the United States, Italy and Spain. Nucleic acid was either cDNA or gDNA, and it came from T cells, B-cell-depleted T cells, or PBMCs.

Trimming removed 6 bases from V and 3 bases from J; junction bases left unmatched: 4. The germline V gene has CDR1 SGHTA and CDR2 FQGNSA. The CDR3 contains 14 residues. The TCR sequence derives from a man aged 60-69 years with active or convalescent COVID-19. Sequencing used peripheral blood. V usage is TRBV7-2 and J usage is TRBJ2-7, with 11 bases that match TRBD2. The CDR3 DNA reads TGTGCCAGCAGACTAGCGGGAGATCGCTACGAGCAGTACTTC. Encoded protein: CASRLAGDRYEQYF.